Reported below is one T cell receptor (beta chain). The sample belongs to a study of T cells expressing NK-cell markers. Across the whole study: One of the eight sequenced donors was seronegative, whereas the other seven were HCMV-seropositive.

This CDR3 is 14 amino acids long. Germline-derived CDR1 and CDR2 are SGHAT and FQNNGV. From the 5' RACE reads, TCRdb lists one entry per CDR3 protein and no DNA. The repertoire table contains a few hundred thousand distinct CDR3 sequences. The genes are TRBV11-2 and TRBJ2-1; the TCRdb call, TRBD2, lacks DNA for checking. Sequencing used blood T cells: a sorted CD56 or NKG2C T cell subset, CD4+ or CD8+ T cells, or bulk PBMC T cells (not recorded which). This sequence was found in a man younger than 30 in good health. This CDR3 reads CASSLDTPSNEQFF.